This entry is about one TCR beta chain. Antigen: not known. Each person with ophthalmopathy scored at least 3 on the Clinical Activity Score, reached NOSPECS grade 4 or higher, and had been ill under 3 months. Orbital computed tomography and thyroid ultrasound, together with serum TRAb and thyroxine and clinical symptoms, were used for diagnoses. The sample originates from a study of T cells in Graves' hyperthyroidism and ophthalmopathy. About the research overall: It was at initial diagnosis, before any treatment, that peripheral blood was collected.

TCR beta CDR3 sequences were amplified from RNA transcripts. HTBI primers were employed in a first-round RT-PCR of the TCR CDR3. TCRdb called the multiplex PCR reads again in MiXCR, with one record for every CDR3 protein. The repertoire holds about 52,000 distinct CDR3 sequences, with roughly half as singletons. Deletions cut 3 bases from V and 2 bases from J, with 5 bases between. Germline assignment: CDR1 LNHNV and CDR2 YYDKDF (reference sequence). The CDR3 sequence is 13 residues long. General study findings and limits: Ophthalmopathy was model-predicted a median approximately six months pre-onset.

The chain has TRBV15 and TRBJ2-1; D is perhaps TRBD2 (5 bases). Sequenced: blood. The receptor was isolated from a woman aged 45-65 years with Graves' ophthalmopathy. CDR3 sequence: CATSRTTYNEQFF. For the CDR3, the DNA is TGTGCCACCAGCAGGACTACCTACAATGAGCAGTTCTTC.